This TCR beta chain was identified during a study of naive and memory T cell subsets (TCRdb year 2017). Background on the whole study: In the figure summarizing the skin biopsy and whole blood samples, approximately ten blood donors, 7 tuberculin skin test biopsies and 3 saline control biopsies were reported. PCR2 was typically performed as a SYBR Green qPCR that was stopped at a set threshold, although end-point PCR (about 6 cycles) could be used instead for low-input samples. As previously described, skin biopsies were taken from tuberculin skin test sites or from saline-injected control sites and processed for RNA extraction. Findings and caveats that apply to the study as a whole: The RNA-based method was acknowledged to be potentially sensitive to changes in TCR transcripts with T cell activation and differentiation. The larger number of TCRs at tuberculin skin test sites was interpreted as T cell infiltration of a delayed type IV hypersensitivity reaction. Skin biopsy collection and RNA processing details were not given in the paper but referenced to earlier studies. TCR sequences were reportedly obtained from both types of skin biopsy, with many more TCRs found at tuberculin skin test sites.

What the treatment or condition label conveys for this sample: skin biopsy from PPD injection site in Mantoux-positive individual. The study reported a robust and sensitive protocol to amplify, sequence and analyze TCRs, based on 3' ligation of a UMI-containing oligonucleotide to TCR cDNA. Tuberculin skin test biopsies were obtained from sites injected with PPD in individuals who had a positive Mantoux test. Total RNA, without cell sorting, was DNase treated with RQ1 DNase before reverse transcription, targeting roughly 1 to 1000 ng input. Libraries were prepared from skin biopsies and whole blood to test how robust the pipeline was in samples where T cells are a minority population. This clonotype was seen at least ten times. It has no known antigen specificity. Per-base qualities were not stored, and no clone one base away is much larger. Library preparation was by UMI-ligation and nested PCR. The ligated cDNA was amplified in four rounds of PCR with nested alpha and beta constant region primers together with the SP2 primer. TCR RNA was reverse transcribed with SuperScript IV using alpha and beta constant region primers for the blood and skin samples. T4 RNA ligase 1 was used to ligate an oligonucleotide containing the Illumina SP2 primer and a UMI to the 3' end of the cDNA. The 12-nucleotide UMI consisted of two random hexamers with an eight-base spacer between the hexamers to prevent hairpin formation. TCR alpha and beta chain libraries were processed separately from the second PCR onward, with dual indexing for multiplexing. After pooling, the indexed libraries were analyzed by capillary electrophoresis and sequenced on either an Illumina MiSeq or NextSeq. Libraries were spiked with PhiX DNA at roughly 5-7.5% so that base diversity was increased and cluster recognition was improved. The original methods were these. UMIs were extracted from read 2 by Demultiplexor and combined with the TCR sequence from read 1, and reads were split according to sample indices. Decombinator identified V and J genes and V-J junctions, assigning each TCR a five-part identifier including V and J deletions. UMIs were used by Collapsinator to correct sequencing errors and PCR amplification heterogeneity, so that a UMI-based abundance was obtained for each TCR. CDR3Translator turned identifiers into nucleotide sequence, translated the nucleotide sequence into amino acids, and pulled out CDR3 regions based on terminal motifs. After normalization to the amount of input RNA, error-corrected alpha and beta TCR counts from blood and skin were compared. TCRdb cleaned the public reads at Q25 with fastp, built clones with MiXCR and kept in-frame beta chains. For every CDR3 protein sequence, its rows merge into one entry that carries the most common genes and DNA. It is TCRdb's table, rather than the study itself, that gives the V and J calls and clone size. Across this sample there are 20,000 to 25,000 distinct CDR3 sequences, with around 6% seen only once. The ten largest clones add up to approximately 5.7% of the sample.

Per the germline V gene, MDHEN is the CDR1 and SYDVKM is the CDR2. From the cysteine up to the phenylalanine, the CDR3 has a length of 15 residues. The entry retains the CDR3 DNA only, 45 bases that are in frame from base 1. V drops 3 bases and J drops 0 bases, leaving 12 bases in between. This sequence uses TRBV28 and TRBJ2-7; the D region possibly corresponds to TRBD2 (5 bases align). The TCR comes from an adult in good health. Source: skin, taken from a tuberculin skin test site. The DNA is as follows: TGTGCCAGCAGTTTGCAACTAGGAAGCTCCTACGAGCAGTACTTC. Its protein reads: CASSLQLGSSYEQYF.